This T cell receptor (beta chain) stems from a study of T cells in Graves' hyperthyroidism and ophthalmopathy. Study conclusions and caveats: Appearing also in blood were most of the thyroid clonotypes expanded above 0.001. Ophthalmopathy onset followed model prediction by a median about six months.

TCR beta CDR3 sequences were amplified from RNA transcripts. HTBI primers were used for first-round RT-PCR of the TCR CDR3. A single record per CDR3 protein comes from TCRdb applying MiXCR to the multiplex PCR reads. This sample has 750,000 to 950,000 distinct CDR3 sequences; roughly 40% occur once, and the top ten carry 7% to 10%. Stable hyperthyroidism: no ophthalmopathy progression over 18 months of follow-up. Notes on this clonotype: The target antigen is unknown. This may come from a read error, since a much larger clone is one base off.

Looked up from germline, CDR1 is SGHTA and CDR2 is FQGNSA. The CDR3 loop spans 14 amino acids. Sequenced material: blood. The gene calls are TRBV7-2 and TRBJ1-2; 10 bases are shared with TRBD1. The sequence was collected from a man between 18 and 35 years old with Graves' hyperthyroidism. CDR3 residues: CAGSSGQGDYGYTF. The DNA of the CDR3 is TGTGCCGGCAGCTCTGGACAGGGGGACTATGGCTACACCTTC.